This T cell receptor (beta chain) is from a study of Tregs in tolerant kidney transplant recipients. The data were produced by immunoSEQ multiplex PCR, yet TCRdb's version contains in-frame clones alone and is incomplete. This table holds roughly 52,000 clones, over 80% found once. CDR1 and CDR2 from the germline V gene are MGHRA and YSYEKL. J was trimmed by 4 bases and V by 1 base; bases with no gene match: 7. This CDR3 is built from 15 residues. The nonmyeloablative bone marrow transplants came from related graft donors, with transient mixed chimerism. This chain connects TRBV4-1 to TRBJ2-7, with 7 bases aligning to TRBD2. The TCR comes from a human patient who received a combined kidney and bone marrow transplant. Some T cells may be the graft donor's. The sample consisted of CD8+ T cells from blood (PBMCs), taken 24 months after the transplant. The CDR3 loop reads CASSQALGGVYEQYF. CDR3 nucleotides: TGCGCCAGCAGCCAAGCCCTGGGGGGGGTATACGAGCAGTACTTC.